This entry lists 23 T cell receptor beta chains sequenced from one sample in a study of cytomegalovirus exposure and HLA in healthy donors. The PCR employed 60 Vbeta primers together with 13 Jbeta primers. TCRdb keeps only in-frame clones here, not all; method: immunoSEQ multiplex PCR. The sample has about 130,000 clones, 65% to 80% seen once. The specimen was PBMCs. The receptors stem from a male donor in good health and CMV-seropositive.

The chain combines TRBV28 with TRBJ1-5, with TRBD1 identical over 10 bases. Per germline, CDR1 MDHEN and CDR2 SYDVKM. Trimming took 7 bases from V and 5 from J; bases not matched to a gene: 11. CDR3 length: 16 residues. Written as DNA, the CDR3 is TGTGCCAGCACAAGTTTCGACAGGGGGCCTCATCAGCCCCAGCATTTT. Its protein is CASTSFDRGPHQPQHF.

The chain links TRBV11-3 to TRBJ2-1, with TRBD2 matching 14 bases. V shed 5 bases and J 8 bases; nucleotides not matched to a gene: 11. The germline V gene encodes CDR1 SGHNT and CDR2 YENEEA. CDR3 length equals 17 residues. This chain's CDR3 is CASSVMGLAGDRHEQFF. CDR3 DNA sequence: TGTGCCAGCAGCGTGATGGGACTAGCGGGAGATCGCCATGAGCAGTTCTTC.

This clone was picked up one time. This chain links TRBV5-1 with TRBJ2-5; TRBD2 matches at 11 bases. The CDR3 runs 16 residues. Germline loops: CDR1 SGHRS, CDR2 YFSETQ. Trimming cost V 0 bases and J 10 bases; bases outside gene matches: 11. The CDR3 region is CASSLALAGGPGLQYF. In DNA, the CDR3 is TGCGCCAGCAGCTTGGCCTTAGCGGGAGGGCCCGGACTCCAGTACTTC.

The chain has TRBV6-5 and TRBJ2-7; 9 bases fit TRBD2. Unmatched junction bases numbered 8, after V lost 2 bases and J lost 3 bases. Germline assignment: CDR1 MNHEY and CDR2 SVGAGI. This CDR3 region has 16 residues. The DNA for the CDR3 is TGTGCCAGCAGTTACGTCCTAGCGGGGACTATCTACGAGCAGTACTTC. This codes for CASSYVLAGTIYEQYF.

The V gene is TRBV14, the J gene TRBJ1-1; TRBD1 is a possible D gene (5 bases). In germline, CDR1 is SGHDN, CDR2 FVKESK. The CDR3 covers 14 residues. The V and J ends lost 2 bases and 3 bases respectively, with 10 bases between them. The CDR3 protein is CASSQLGGDTEAFF. The CDR3, as DNA: TGTGCCAGCAGCCAATTGGGGGGAGACACTGAAGCTTTCTTT.

This clone appeared once. In DNA, the CDR3 is TGTGCCAGCAAACGGGGTCTACTCTACGAGCAGTACTTC. Translation: CASKRGLLYEQYF. The rearrangement links TRBV6-5 to TRBJ2-7; the D gene is possibly TRBD2 (5 bases). Germline V gene sequence: CDR1 MNHEY, CDR2 SVGAGI. V was clipped by 7 bases and J by 3 bases, with 13 bases between them. This CDR3 spans 13 amino acids.

The chain links TRBV28 to TRBJ2-5, with a tentative D call TRBD2 (5 bases). The ends were cut back, 6 bases at V and 3 bases at J, with 17 bases in the middle. There are 15 residues in the CDR3. Germline CDR1 reads MDHEN; CDR2 reads SYDVKM. The CDR3 reads CASRRSLGREETQYF. Written as DNA, the CDR3 is TGTGCCAGCAGGAGAAGCTTAGGGAGAGAAGAGACCCAGTACTTC. Full variable domain (remainder filled in from reference TRBV28 and TRBJ2-5): DVKVTQSSRYLVKRTGEKVFLECVQDMDHENMFWYRQDPGLGLRLIYFSYDVKMKEKGDIPEGYSVSREKKERFSLILESASTNQTSMYLCASRRSLGREETQYFGPGTRLLVL.

The chain links TRBV11-2 to TRBJ1-6; 7 bases fit TRBD1. V shed 8 bases, J shed 8 bases, and the junction held 12 bases outside the gene matches. The CDR3 length is 15 residues. Germline V gives CDR1 SGHAT, CDR2 FQNNGV. The CDR3 sequence: CASSARGTDYSPLHF. In DNA form, the CDR3 reads TGTGCCAGCTCCGCGCGTGGGACAGACTATTCACCCCTCCACTTT.

The chain recombines TRBV28 with TRBJ2-7; maybe TRBD1 (5 bases). Germline CDR1 MDHEN, CDR2 SYDVKM. Trimming took off 5 bases at V and 2 bases at J, with 22 bases between the two ends. The length of the CDR3 is 17 residues. CDR3 DNA sequence: TGTGCCAGCAGTCCCCAGATTTTACAGGCGGAACCCTACGAGCAGTACTTC. This gives the protein CASSPQILQAEPYEQYF.

The CDR3 nucleotides are TGTGCCAGCAGCGGGGTGACCGGGGAGCTGTTTTTT. It translates to CASSGVTGELFF. The rearrangement joins TRBV6-1 to TRBJ2-2, with D perhaps matching TRBD2 (5 bases). Germline V gives CDR1 MNHNS, CDR2 SASEGT. The CDR3 length is 12 residues. Between the trimmed V and J ends, which lost 6 bases and 5 bases, there was a span of 7 bases.

This chain uses TRBV7-2 with TRBJ2-5; weak D call: TRBD2 (6 bases). V dropped 4 bases and J dropped 3 bases, with 12 bases sitting between them. Germline assignment: CDR1 SGHTA and CDR2 FQGNSA. The CDR3 has 14 residues. CDR3 in DNA: TGTGCCAGCAGCTCAAGTAGCGGTGAAGAGACCCAGTACTTC. Amino acid sequence: CASSSSSGEETQYF.

The chain carries TRBV28 and TRBJ2-7; D is perhaps TRBD1 (6 bases). From germline, CDR1 is MDHEN and CDR2 SYDVKM. Trimming stripped 1 base from V and 12 bases from J, with 19 bases between. This CDR3 is 14 amino acids long. Here the CDR3 reads CASSLSIRGANLYF. In nucleotides, the CDR3 is TGTGCCAGCAGTTTATCCATCAGGGGCGCAAATCTGTACTTC.

The chain is built from TRBV5-1 and TRBJ2-1; D remains ambiguous. The germline V and J ends were trimmed by 1 base and 7 bases, with 18 bases remaining between them. Germline lookup yields CDR1 SGHRS and CDR2 YFSETQ. The CDR3 consists of 16 residues. As DNA, the CDR3 is TGCGCCAGCAGCTTGCCGCGAGGAGTGCGTGGGAATGAGCAGTTCTTC. Amino acid sequence: CASSLPRGVRGNEQFF.

The V and J genes are TRBV18 and TRBJ2-7; 12 nucleotides align to TRBD1. Germline-derived CDR1 and CDR2 are KGHSH and LQKENI. Unmatched junction bases numbered 11, after V lost 3 bases and J lost 5 bases. This CDR3 is built from 17 residues. The CDR3: CASSPTFGTGGADEQYF. In nucleotides, the CDR3 is TGTGCCAGCTCACCGACATTCGGGACAGGGGGCGCTGACGAGCAGTACTTC. Full variable domain (outside the CDR3, taken from reference TRBV18 and TRBJ2-7): NAGVMQNPRHLVRRRGQEARLRCSPMKGHSHVYWYRQLPEEGLKFMVYLQKENIIDESGMPKERFSAEFPKEGPSILRIQQVVRGDSAAYFCASSPTFGTGGADEQYFGPGTRLTVT.

This clone was detected only a few times. The CDR3 bases are TGTGCCAGCAGGGACCCCCGTGGGGCTGAAAAACTGTTTTTT. This sequence encodes CASRDPRGAEKLFF. This chain connects TRBV2 to TRBJ1-4, with D possibly being TRBD1 (5 bases). Germline V gene sequence: CDR1 SNHLY, CDR2 FYNNEI. The V and J ends lost 6 bases and 7 bases respectively, with 15 bases between them. This CDR3 is built from 14 residues.

To note about this clone: The junction and the germline gene differ at one end; a read error may be behind it. The J gene is TRBJ2-6, the V gene TRBV29-1, with 9 bases aligning to TRBD1. Germline V gives CDR1 SQVTM, CDR2 ANQGSEA. The CDR3 has 16 residues. CDR3 DNA: TGCAGCGTCGCCGGGACAGGGCACTCTGGGGCCAACGGCCTGACTTTC. Translation gives CSVAGTGHSGANGLTF.

About this clone: One end of the junction does not line up with germline, which may come from a read error. The genes are TRBV7-9 and TRBJ2-3, with 12 bases fitting TRBD2. The CDR3 runs 16 residues. The germline CDR1 and CDR2 sequences are SEHNR and FQNEAQ (reference sequence). The CDR3 region has the DNA TGTTCCAGCAGGCCTACACTAGCGGGAGGTCCAGATACGCAGTATTTT. Its protein product is CSSRPTLAGGPDTQYF.

V and J are TRBV12-5 and TRBJ2-7; unclear D gene. This CDR3 is built from 12 residues. CDR1 and CDR2 from the germline V gene are LGHNT and FRNRAP. V lost 1 base and J 3 bases, leaving 4 bases between the germline ends. CDR3 nucleotide sequence: TGTGCTAGTGGTTTGGGTATCTACGAGCAGTACTTC. Translation: CASGLGIYEQYF.

V gene TRBV4-2 combines with J gene TRBJ2-7, with TRBD2 as a possible D gene (5 bases). From germline, CDR1 is LGHNA and CDR2 YNFKEQ. The V and J ends lost 3 bases and 3 bases respectively, with 18 bases between them. This CDR3 region has 16 residues. The DNA for the CDR3 is TGTGCCAGCAGCCAGGGGAGCGCTGGCCTTAACTACGAGCAGTACTTC. This translates into CASSQGSAGLNYEQYF.

The chain uses TRBV6-6 and TRBJ1-4, with TRBD1 as a possible D gene (6 bases). Germline V gives CDR1 MNHNY, CDR2 SVGAGI (reference sequence). V lost 7 bases to trimming and J lost 1 base, with 13 bases between them. The CDR3 covers 15 residues. CDR3 sequence: CASTEGGGTNEKLFF. The CDR3 coding sequence is TGTGCCAGCACCGAAGGGGGGGGAACTAATGAAAAACTGTTTTTT.

CDR3 protein: CASSRGQSSYNEQFF. The CDR3, as DNA: TGCGCCAGCAGCCGGGGACAGTCCTCCTACAATGAGCAGTTCTTC. V usage is TRBV5-1 and J usage is TRBJ2-1; 7 bases align to TRBD1. The CDR3 is 15 amino acids. After removal of 4 bases from V and 0 bases from J, the junction contained 4 bases not matched to a gene. Germline CDR1 is SGHRS and CDR2 is YFSETQ.

This rearrangement joins TRBV11-2 to TRBJ2-7, with TRBD2 as a possible D gene (5 bases). This CDR3 region has 16 residues. Trimming removed 3 bases at V and 2 bases at J, with 17 bases between. Per germline, CDR1 SGHAT and CDR2 FQNNGV. The CDR3 is CASSFSLGGPAYEQYF. CDR3 in DNA: TGTGCCAGCAGCTTTTCCCTTGGCGGGCCAGCCTACGAGCAGTACTTC.

The V and J genes are TRBV28 and TRBJ1-3; D uncertain. The CDR3 has 16 amino acids. Trimming removed 6 bases at V and 0 bases at J, with 15 bases between. CDR1 MDHEN and CDR2 SYDVKM come from the germline V gene. The CDR3 protein is CASSPRRWRSGNTIYF. DNA of the CDR3: TGTGCCAGCAGCCCTCGGCGGTGGCGCTCTGGAAACACCATATATTTT. The full variable domain, rest sourced from reference TRBV28 and TRBJ1-3, is DVKVTQSSRYLVKRTGEKVFLECVQDMDHENMFWYRQDPGLGLRLIYFSYDVKMKEKGDIPEGYSVSREKKERFSLILESASTNQTSMYLCASSPRRWRSGNTIYFGEGSWLTVV.